Listed below are T cell receptor beta chains from one sample, sequenced in a study of T cells in narcolepsy. The assay was immunoSEQ multiplex PCR, and TCRdb's table has in-frame clones only and misses some. The data hold approximately 25,000 clones, with around 82% observed a single time. Sequencing was carried out using CD45RA- memory CD4+ T cells from PBMCs. Every receptor here comes from a human donor with narcolepsy. CDR3s include the opening cysteine and the closing phenylalanine or tryptophan. A D gene is named only where the DNA matches it firmly. Only part of the rows carry a size: once, few, many, or a class if the clone is expanded.

J gene: TRBJ2-2
D gene: TRBD2
V gene: TRBV19
clone size: -
CDR3 protein: CASSIGLAGNTGELFF
CDR3 DNA: TGTGCCAGTAGTATAGGGCTAGCGGGGAACACCGGGGAGCTGTTTTTT

J gene: TRBJ2-1
D gene: -
V gene: TRBV4-1
clone size: -
CDR3 protein: CASSPLVGGSSGNEQFF
CDR3 DNA: TGCGCCAGCAGCCCCCTCGTTGGGGGGAGTTCGGGCAATGAGCAGTTCTTC

J gene: TRBJ2-1
D gene: TRBD2
V gene: TRBV4-1
clone size: once
CDR3 protein: CASSLGLAGSGQFF
CDR3 DNA: TGCGCCAGCAGCCTGGGACTAGCGGGGAGTGGGCAGTTCTTC

J gene: TRBJ2-6
D gene: -
V gene: TRBV19
clone size: -
CDR3 protein: CASILHSGANVLTF
CDR3 DNA: TGTGCCAGTATTCTCCACTCTGGGGCCAACGTCCTGACTTTC

J gene: TRBJ2-7
D gene: -
V gene: TRBV4-1
clone size: once
CDR3 protein: CASSPTPDKYYEQYF
CDR3 DNA: TGCGCCAGCAGCCCAACGCCGGACAAGTACTACGAGCAGTACTTC

J gene: TRBJ1-2
D gene: -
V gene: TRBV6-5
clone size: -
CDR3 protein: CASSYLSQGHGYTF
CDR3 DNA: TGTGCCAGCAGTTACTTGAGCCAGGGCCATGGCTACACCTTC

J gene: TRBJ2-5
D gene: TRBD2
V gene: TRBV2
clone size: -
CDR3 protein: CASSDILAGYQETQYF
CDR3 DNA: TGTGCCAGCAGTGATATCCTAGCGGGGTACCAAGAGACCCAGTACTTC

J gene: TRBJ2-3
D gene: TRBD2
V gene: TRBV30
clone size: few
CDR3 protein: CASVRGAEDTQYF
CDR3 DNA: TGTGCCTCAGTGCGGGGGGCGGAAGATACGCAGTATTTT

J gene: TRBJ1-2
D gene: TRBD1
V gene: TRBV5-4
clone size: -
CDR3 protein: CASSITGGSWNYGYTF
CDR3 DNA: TGTGCCAGCAGCATTACAGGGGGCTCATGGAACTATGGCTACACCTTC

J gene: TRBJ1-1
D gene: TRBD1
V gene: TRBV19
clone size: -
CDR3 protein: CASTRTGWDKNTEAFF
CDR3 DNA: TGTGCCAGTACCCGGACAGGGTGGGACAAGAACACTGAAGCTTTCTTT

J gene: TRBJ1-4
D gene: -
V gene: TRBV19
clone size: -
CDR3 protein: CASSLRTGPLGEKLFF
CDR3 DNA: TGTGCCAGTAGTCTTAGGACGGGGCCGTTGGGTGAAAAACTGTTTTTT

J gene: TRBJ1-1
D gene: TRBD1
V gene: TRBV18
clone size: -
CDR3 protein: CASSRQGAIEAFF
CDR3 DNA: TGTGCCAGCTCACGACAGGGGGCAATTGAAGCTTTCTTT

J gene: TRBJ1-6
D gene: -
V gene: TRBV5-6
clone size: few
CDR3 protein: CASSLRSGGRRTYNSPLHF
CDR3 DNA: TGTGCCAGCAGCTTGAGGAGTGGGGGGAGGCGGACCTATAATTCACCCCTCCACTTT

J gene: TRBJ2-6
D gene: TRBD1
V gene: TRBV5-8
clone size: -
CDR3 protein: CASSSTGSGANVLTF
CDR3 DNA: TGTGCCAGCAGCTCGACAGGGTCTGGGGCCAACGTCCTGACTTTC

J gene: TRBJ1-4
D gene: -
V gene: TRBV28
clone size: few
CDR3 protein: CASSLPPREKLFF
CDR3 DNA: TGTGCCAGCAGTTTGCCACCTCGAGAAAAACTGTTTTTT

J gene: TRBJ2-7
D gene: -
V gene: TRBV15
clone size: -
CDR3 protein: CATSRDGVVGEQYF
CDR3 DNA: TGTGCCACCAGCCGCGACGGGGTCGTGGGAGAGCAGTACTTC

J gene: TRBJ1-2
D gene: -
V gene: TRBV7-3
clone size: -
CDR3 protein: CASSLRGYTF
CDR3 DNA: TGTGCCAGCAGCTTGAGGGGCTACACCTTC

J gene: TRBJ2-1
D gene: TRBD2
V gene: TRBV30
clone size: -
CDR3 protein: CAYSEPVGGELF
CDR3 DNA: TGTGCCTACTCTGAACCCGTTGGGGGGGAACTCTTC

J gene: TRBJ1-4
D gene: TRBD1
V gene: TRBV5-5
clone size: -
CDR3 protein: CASSPTGTGLEKLFF
CDR3 DNA: TGTGCCAGCAGCCCGACCGGGACAGGGCTGGAAAAACTGTTTTTT

J gene: TRBJ1-3
D gene: TRBD1
V gene: TRBV19
clone size: -
CDR3 protein: CASRPPFPTGEVTGNTIYF
CDR3 DNA: TGTGCCAGTAGACCCCCCTTTCCGACAGGGGAGGTGACTGGAAACACCATATATTTT

J gene: TRBJ1-2
D gene: TRBD1
V gene: TRBV9
clone size: -
CDR3 protein: CASSVASTGYYGYTF
CDR3 DNA: TGTGCCAGCAGCGTAGCATCGACAGGGTACTATGGCTACACCTTC

J gene: TRBJ2-3
D gene: -
V gene: TRBV9
clone size: -
CDR3 protein: CASSVVEGLADTQYF
CDR3 DNA: TGTGCCAGCAGCGTAGTGGAGGGGCTGGCAGATACGCAGTATTTT

J gene: TRBJ1-4
D gene: TRBD1
V gene: TRBV7-8
clone size: -
CDR3 protein: CASSARQGNSEKLFF
CDR3 DNA: TGTGCCAGCAGCGCCCGACAGGGGAATTCTGAAAAACTGTTTTTT

J gene: TRBJ1-3
D gene: TRBD1
V gene: TRBV9
clone size: -
CDR3 protein: CASSVGTGGSGNTIYF
CDR3 DNA: TGTGCCAGCAGCGTAGGAACAGGGGGCTCTGGAAACACCATATATTTT

J gene: TRBJ2-7
D gene: TRBD1
V gene: TRBV6-5
clone size: -
CDR3 protein: CASRTRTGMAYEQYF
CDR3 DNA: TGTGCCAGCAGGACACGGACAGGGATGGCGTACGAGCAGTACTTC

J gene: TRBJ1-1
D gene: -
V gene: TRBV7-8
clone size: -
CDR3 protein: CASSLGEKSTEAFF
CDR3 DNA: TGTGCCAGCAGCTTAGGGGAAAAGAGCACTGAAGCTTTCTTT

J gene: TRBJ2-5
D gene: TRBD2
V gene: TRBV5-6
clone size: -
CDR3 protein: CASSLLSGGSSQYF
CDR3 DNA: TGTGCCAGCAGCCTGCTAAGCGGGGGCTCCTCCCAGTACTTC

J gene: TRBJ2-6
D gene: -
V gene: TRBV19
clone size: few
CDR3 protein: CASRQRKSSGANVLTF
CDR3 DNA: TGTGCCAGTAGACAGCGTAAGAGCTCTGGGGCCAACGTCCTGACTTTC

J gene: TRBJ2-5
D gene: TRBD2
V gene: TRBV7-8
clone size: few
CDR3 protein: CASSLVAGGQETQYF
CDR3 DNA: TGTGCCAGCAGCTTAGTCGCGGGGGGACAAGAGACCCAGTACTTC

J gene: TRBJ2-3
D gene: -
V gene: TRBV7-9
clone size: -
CDR3 protein: CASSLAIGHDTQYF
CDR3 DNA: TGTGCCAGCAGCTTAGCTATTGGCCATGATACGCAGTATTTT

J gene: TRBJ2-5
D gene: TRBD2
V gene: TRBV5-1
clone size: -
CDR3 protein: CASSWSGGEDETQYF
CDR3 DNA: TGCGCCAGCAGCTGGAGCGGGGGGGAGGACGAGACCCAGTACTTC

J gene: TRBJ1-1
D gene: -
V gene: TRBV18
clone size: -
CDR3 protein: CASSAQGNTEAFF
CDR3 DNA: TGTGCCAGCTCAGCCCAGGGGAACACTGAAGCTTTCTTT

J gene: TRBJ1-5
D gene: -
V gene: TRBV5-4
clone size: -
CDR3 protein: CASSLGGQSTHQPQHF
CDR3 DNA: TGTGCCAGCAGCTTGGGAGGCCAGTCTACCCATCAGCCCCAGCATTTT

J gene: TRBJ2-3
D gene: -
V gene: TRBV30
clone size: -
CDR3 protein: CAWGRRERDTQYF
CDR3 DNA: TGTGCCTGGGGGAGGCGGGAAAGGGATACGCAGTATTTT

J gene: TRBJ1-4
D gene: -
V gene: TRBV18
clone size: -
CDR3 protein: CASSSSAGTGGEKLFF
CDR3 DNA: TGTGCCAGCTCATCAAGTGCCGGGACGGGTGGGGAAAAACTGTTTTTT

J gene: TRBJ1-5
D gene: TRBD1
V gene: TRBV18
clone size: -
CDR3 protein: CASSPGTGNQPQHF
CDR3 DNA: TGTGCCAGCTCACCAGGGACAGGCAATCAGCCCCAGCATTTT

J gene: TRBJ1-4
D gene: -
V gene: TRBV27
clone size: -
CDR3 protein: CASKSRTNEKLFF
CDR3 DNA: TGTGCCAGCAAGAGCAGAACTAATGAAAAACTGTTTTTT

J gene: TRBJ2-1
D gene: -
V gene: TRBV5-1
clone size: -
CDR3 protein: CASSLAGNNEQFF
CDR3 DNA: TGCGCCAGCAGCTTGGCGGGTAACAATGAGCAGTTCTTC

J gene: TRBJ1-1
D gene: -
V gene: TRBV6-5
clone size: -
CDR3 protein: CASSYSSGLNTEAFF
CDR3 DNA: TGTGCCAGCAGTTACTCGTCAGGACTGAACACTGAAGCTTTCTTT

J gene: TRBJ1-3
D gene: -
V gene: TRBV30
clone size: -
CDR3 protein: CAWSVDSSGNTIYF
CDR3 DNA: TGTGCCTGGAGTGTGGACAGCTCTGGAAACACCATATATTTT

J gene: TRBJ1-1
D gene: -
V gene: TRBV12-2
clone size: -
CDR3 protein: CASRLKPRDSPMNTEAFF
CDR3 DNA: TGTGCAAGTCGCCTCAAGCCCCGGGACAGCCCAATGAACACTGAAGCTTTCTTT

J gene: TRBJ2-2
D gene: -
V gene: TRBV19
clone size: -
CDR3 protein: CASSIQGTPTGELFF
CDR3 DNA: TGTGCCAGTAGTATACAGGGGACACCCACCGGGGAGCTGTTTTTT

J gene: TRBJ2-7
D gene: -
V gene: TRBV7-6
clone size: -
CDR3 protein: CASSIGSGSSYEQYF
CDR3 DNA: TGTGCCAGCAGCATAGGGTCCGGGAGCTCCTACGAGCAGTACTTC

J gene: TRBJ2-7
D gene: -
V gene: TRBV5-8
clone size: few
CDR3 protein: CASSLGLPSVYEQYF
CDR3 DNA: TGTGCCAGCAGCTTGGGACTACCCTCCGTCTACGAGCAGTACTTC

J gene: TRBJ2-7
D gene: TRBD1
V gene: TRBV18
clone size: once
CDR3 protein: CASSDSPGQGYEQYF
CDR3 DNA: TGTGCCAGCTCAGACTCCCCGGGACAGGGCTACGAGCAGTACTTC

J gene: TRBJ2-1
D gene: -
V gene: TRBV11-2
clone size: -
CDR3 protein: CASSFDSDEQFF
CDR3 DNA: TGTGCCAGCAGCTTTGACAGCGACGAGCAGTTCTTC

J gene: TRBJ2-1
D gene: -
V gene: TRBV19
clone size: few
CDR3 protein: CASSTILAGASYNEQFF
CDR3 DNA: TGTGCCAGTAGTACTATTCTCGCGGGGGCCTCCTACAATGAGCAGTTCTTC

J gene: TRBJ2-7
D gene: TRBD2
V gene: TRBV5-6
clone size: -
CDR3 protein: CASSLVLAGDSYEQYF
CDR3 DNA: TGTGCCAGCAGCTTGGTCCTAGCGGGGGACTCCTACGAGCAGTACTTC

J gene: TRBJ2-7
D gene: -
V gene: TRBV9
clone size: -
CDR3 protein: CASSRGPGQKNYEQYF
CDR3 DNA: TGTGCCAGCAGCCGGGGGCCGGGACAGAAGAACTACGAGCAGTACTTC